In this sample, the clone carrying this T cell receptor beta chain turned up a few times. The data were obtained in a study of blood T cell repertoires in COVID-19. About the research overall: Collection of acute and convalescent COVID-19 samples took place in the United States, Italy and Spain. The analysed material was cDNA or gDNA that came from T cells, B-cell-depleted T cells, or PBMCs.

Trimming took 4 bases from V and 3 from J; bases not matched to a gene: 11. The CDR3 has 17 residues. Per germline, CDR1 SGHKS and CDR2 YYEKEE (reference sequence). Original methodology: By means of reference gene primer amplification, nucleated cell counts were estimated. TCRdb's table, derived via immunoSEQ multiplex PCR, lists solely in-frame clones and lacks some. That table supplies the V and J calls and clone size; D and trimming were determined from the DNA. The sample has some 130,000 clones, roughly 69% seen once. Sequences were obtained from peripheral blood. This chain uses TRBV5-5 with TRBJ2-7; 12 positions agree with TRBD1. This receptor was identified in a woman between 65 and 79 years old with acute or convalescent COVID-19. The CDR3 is CASSPVAGTGGVYEQYF. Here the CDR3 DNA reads TGTGCCAGCAGCCCGGTGGCGGGGACAGGGGGCGTCTACGAGCAGTACTTC.